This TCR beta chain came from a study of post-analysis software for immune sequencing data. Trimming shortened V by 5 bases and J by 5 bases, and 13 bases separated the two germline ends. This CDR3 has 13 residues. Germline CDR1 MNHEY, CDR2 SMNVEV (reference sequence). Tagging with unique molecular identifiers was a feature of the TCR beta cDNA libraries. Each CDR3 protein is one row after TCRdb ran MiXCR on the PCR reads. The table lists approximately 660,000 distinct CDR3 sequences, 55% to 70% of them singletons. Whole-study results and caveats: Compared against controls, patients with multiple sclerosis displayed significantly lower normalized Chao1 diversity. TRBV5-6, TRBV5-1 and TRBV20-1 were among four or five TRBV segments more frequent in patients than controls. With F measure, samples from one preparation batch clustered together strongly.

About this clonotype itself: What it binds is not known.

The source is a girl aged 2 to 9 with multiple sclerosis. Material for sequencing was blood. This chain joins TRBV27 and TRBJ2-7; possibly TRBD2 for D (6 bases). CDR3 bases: TGTGCCAGCAGTCCTATCGGGACTGACGAGCAGTACTTC. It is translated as CASSPIGTDEQYF.